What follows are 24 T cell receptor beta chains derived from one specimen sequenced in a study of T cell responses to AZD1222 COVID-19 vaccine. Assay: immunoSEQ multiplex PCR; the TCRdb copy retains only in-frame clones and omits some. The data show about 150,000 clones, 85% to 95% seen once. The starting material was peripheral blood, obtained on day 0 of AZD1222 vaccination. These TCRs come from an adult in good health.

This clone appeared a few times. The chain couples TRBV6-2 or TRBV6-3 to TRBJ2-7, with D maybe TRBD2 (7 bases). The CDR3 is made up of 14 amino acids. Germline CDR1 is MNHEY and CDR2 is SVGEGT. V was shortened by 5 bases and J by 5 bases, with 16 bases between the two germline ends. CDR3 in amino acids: CASSQRVGGDEQYF. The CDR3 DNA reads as TGTGCCAGCAGTCAACGTGTAGGGGGGGACGAGCAGTACTTC.

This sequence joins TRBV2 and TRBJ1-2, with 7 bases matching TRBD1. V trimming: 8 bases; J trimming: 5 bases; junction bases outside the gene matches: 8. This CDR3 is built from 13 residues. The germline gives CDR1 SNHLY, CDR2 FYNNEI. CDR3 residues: CASSIGTEYGYTF. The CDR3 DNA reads TGTGCCAGCTCCATCGGGACAGAATATGGCTACACCTTC. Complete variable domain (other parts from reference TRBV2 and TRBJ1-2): EPEVTQTPSHQVTQMGQEVILRCVPISNHLYFYWYRQILGQKVEFLVSFYNNEISEKSEIFDDQFSVERPDGSNFTLKIRSTKLEDSAMYFCASSIGTEYGYTFGSGTRLTVV.

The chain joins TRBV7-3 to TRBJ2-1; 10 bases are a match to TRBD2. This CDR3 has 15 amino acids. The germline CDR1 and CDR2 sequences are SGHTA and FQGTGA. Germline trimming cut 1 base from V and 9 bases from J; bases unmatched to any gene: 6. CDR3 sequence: CASSLRLAGVTEQFF. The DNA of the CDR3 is TGTGCCAGCAGCTTAAGGCTAGCGGGAGTGACTGAGCAGTTCTTC. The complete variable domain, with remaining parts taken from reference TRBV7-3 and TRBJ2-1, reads GAGVSQTPSNKVTEKGKYVELRCDPISGHTALYWYRQSLGQGPEFLIYFQGTGAADDSGLPNDRFFAVRPEGSVSTLKIQRTERGDSAVYLCASSLRLAGVTEQFFGPGTRLTVL.

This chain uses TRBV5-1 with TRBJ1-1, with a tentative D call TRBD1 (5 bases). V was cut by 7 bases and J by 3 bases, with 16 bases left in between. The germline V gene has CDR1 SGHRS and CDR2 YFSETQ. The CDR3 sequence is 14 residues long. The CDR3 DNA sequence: TGCGCCAGCGCTTCCGGGACGTACGACACTGAAGCTTTCTTT. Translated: CASASGTYDTEAFF.

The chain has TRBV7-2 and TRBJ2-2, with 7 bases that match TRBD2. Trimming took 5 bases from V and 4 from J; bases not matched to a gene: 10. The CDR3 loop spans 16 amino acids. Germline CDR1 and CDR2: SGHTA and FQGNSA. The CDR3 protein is CASSVGGGPGTGELFF. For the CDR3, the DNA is TGTGCCAGCAGCGTGGGGGGAGGGCCGGGCACCGGGGAGCTGTTTTTT. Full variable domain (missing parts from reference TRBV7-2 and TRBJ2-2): GAGVSQSPSNKVTEKGKDVELRCDPISGHTALYWYRQSLGQGLEFLIYFQGNSAPDKSGLPSDRFSAERTGGSVSTLTIQRTQQEDSAVYLCASSVGGGPGTGELFFGEGSRLTVL.

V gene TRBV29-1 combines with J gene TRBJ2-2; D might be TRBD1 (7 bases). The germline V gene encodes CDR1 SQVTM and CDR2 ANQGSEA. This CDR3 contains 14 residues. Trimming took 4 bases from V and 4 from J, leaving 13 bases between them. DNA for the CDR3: TGCAGCGTTGTGGGCCAGGGGGGCACCGGGGAGCTGTTTTTT. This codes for CSVVGQGGTGELFF.

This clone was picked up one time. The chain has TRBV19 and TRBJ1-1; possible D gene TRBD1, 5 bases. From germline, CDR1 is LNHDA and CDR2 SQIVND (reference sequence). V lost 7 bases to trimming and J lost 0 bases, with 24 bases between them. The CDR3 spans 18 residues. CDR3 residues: CASTETGTAPSLNTEAFF. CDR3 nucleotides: TGTGCCAGTACCGAAACCGGGACCGCACCCTCTTTGAACACTGAAGCTTTCTTT.

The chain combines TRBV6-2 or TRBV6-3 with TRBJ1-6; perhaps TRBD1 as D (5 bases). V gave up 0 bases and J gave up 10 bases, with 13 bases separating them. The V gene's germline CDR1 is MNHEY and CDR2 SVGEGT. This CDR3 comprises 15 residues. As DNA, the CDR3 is TGTGCCAGCAGTTACTCGGAGGGGCTACGGTCACCCCTCCACTTT. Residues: CASSYSEGLRSPLHF.

The CDR3 sequence is CATSRGPETQYF. The CDR3, as DNA: TGTGCCACCAGCCGCGGGCCAGAGACCCAGTACTTC. The J gene is TRBJ2-5, the V gene TRBV15, with a tentative D call TRBD2 (5 bases). This CDR3 region has 12 residues. V shed 5 bases and J shed 4 bases, with 8 bases lying between them. Per germline, CDR1 LNHNV and CDR2 YYDKDF (reference sequence).

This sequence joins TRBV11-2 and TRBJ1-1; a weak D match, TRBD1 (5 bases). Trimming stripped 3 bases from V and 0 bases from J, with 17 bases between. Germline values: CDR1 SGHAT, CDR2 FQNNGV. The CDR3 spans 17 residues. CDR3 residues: CASSLGPITEMNTEAFF. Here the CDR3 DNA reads TGTGCCAGCAGCTTGGGACCGATCACCGAGATGAACACTGAAGCTTTCTTT.

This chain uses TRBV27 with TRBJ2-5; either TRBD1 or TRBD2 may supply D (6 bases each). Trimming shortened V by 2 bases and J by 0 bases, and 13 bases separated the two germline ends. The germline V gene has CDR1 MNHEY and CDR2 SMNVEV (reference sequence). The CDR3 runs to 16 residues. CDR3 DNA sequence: TGTGCCAGCAGTTTACTTCGGGGGCCGTACCAAGAGACCCAGTACTTC. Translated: CASSLLRGPYQETQYF.

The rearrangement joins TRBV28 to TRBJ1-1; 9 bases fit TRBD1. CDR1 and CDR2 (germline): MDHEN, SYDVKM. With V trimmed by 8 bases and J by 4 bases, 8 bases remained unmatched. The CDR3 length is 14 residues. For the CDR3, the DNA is TGTGCCAGCGGATTGACAGGGGGGTTCACTGAAGCTTTCTTT. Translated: CASGLTGGFTEAFF. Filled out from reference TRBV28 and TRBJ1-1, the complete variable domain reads DVKVTQSSRYLVKRTGEKVFLECVQDMDHENMFWYRQDPGLGLRLIYFSYDVKMKEKGDIPEGYSVSREKKERFSLILESASTNQTSMYLCASGLTGGFTEAFFGQGTRLTVV.

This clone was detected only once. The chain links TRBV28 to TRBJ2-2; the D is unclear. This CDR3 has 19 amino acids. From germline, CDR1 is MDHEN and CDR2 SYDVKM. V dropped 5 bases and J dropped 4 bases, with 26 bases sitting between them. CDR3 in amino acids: CASSALYGQIVMGTGELFF. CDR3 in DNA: TGTGCCAGCAGTGCCTTATATGGCCAGATTGTAATGGGCACCGGGGAGCTGTTTTTT.

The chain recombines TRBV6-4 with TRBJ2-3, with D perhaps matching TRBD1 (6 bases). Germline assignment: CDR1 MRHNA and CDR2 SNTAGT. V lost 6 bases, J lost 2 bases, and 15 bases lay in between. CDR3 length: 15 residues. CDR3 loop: CASSEHRDNTDTQYF. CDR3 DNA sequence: TGTGCCAGCAGCGAGCACCGGGACAACACAGATACGCAGTATTTT.

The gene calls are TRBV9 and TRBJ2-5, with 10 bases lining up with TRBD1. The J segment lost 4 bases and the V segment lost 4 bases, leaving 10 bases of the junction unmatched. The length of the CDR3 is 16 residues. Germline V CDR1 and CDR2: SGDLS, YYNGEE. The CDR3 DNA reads TGTGCCAGCAGCCCAAGACCCGGGACAGGGGCAGAGACCCAGTACTTC. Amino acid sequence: CASSPRPGTGAETQYF.

The CDR3 DNA sequence: TGTGCCAGCAGTGAGCTGGGTTTAGGAAACACCATATATTTT. Its protein product is CASSELGLGNTIYF. This chain uses TRBV28 with TRBJ1-3, with D uncertain. The V end lost 5 bases, the J end lost 4 bases, and 12 bases lay between the germline ends. The germline V gene encodes CDR1 MDHEN and CDR2 SYDVKM. This CDR3 region has 14 residues. The full variable domain, in which reference TRBV28 and TRBJ1-3 provide the parts outside the CDR3, is DVKVTQSSRYLVKRTGEKVFLECVQDMDHENMFWYRQDPGLGLRLIYFSYDVKMKEKGDIPEGYSVSREKKERFSLILESASTNQTSMYLCASSELGLGNTIYFGEGSWLTVV.

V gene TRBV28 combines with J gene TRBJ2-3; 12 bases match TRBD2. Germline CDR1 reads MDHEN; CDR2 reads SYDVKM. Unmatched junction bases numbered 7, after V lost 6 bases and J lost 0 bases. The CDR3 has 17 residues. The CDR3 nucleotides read TGTGCCAGCAGCCCAGGGGGACTAGCGGGTAGCACAGATACGCAGTATTTT. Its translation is CASSPGGLAGSTDTQYF.

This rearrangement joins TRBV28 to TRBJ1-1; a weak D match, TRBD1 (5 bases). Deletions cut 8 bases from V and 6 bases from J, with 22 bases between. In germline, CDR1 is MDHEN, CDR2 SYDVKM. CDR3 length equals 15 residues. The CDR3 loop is CASEGSGEFRPEAFF. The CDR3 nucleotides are TGTGCCAGCGAGGGGAGTGGAGAGTTTAGACCTGAAGCTTTCTTT.

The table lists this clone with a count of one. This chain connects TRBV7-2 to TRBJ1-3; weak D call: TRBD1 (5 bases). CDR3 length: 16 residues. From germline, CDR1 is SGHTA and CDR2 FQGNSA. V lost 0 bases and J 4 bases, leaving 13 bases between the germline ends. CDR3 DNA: TGTGCCAGCAGCTTAGCAGATTTAGGGGCGGGAAACACCATATATTTT. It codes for CASSLADLGAGNTIYF. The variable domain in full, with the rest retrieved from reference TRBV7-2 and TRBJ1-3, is GAGVSQSPSNKVTEKGKDVELRCDPISGHTALYWYRQSLGQGLEFLIYFQGNSAPDKSGLPSDRFSAERTGGSVSTLTIQRTQQEDSAVYLCASSLADLGAGNTIYFGEGSWLTVV.

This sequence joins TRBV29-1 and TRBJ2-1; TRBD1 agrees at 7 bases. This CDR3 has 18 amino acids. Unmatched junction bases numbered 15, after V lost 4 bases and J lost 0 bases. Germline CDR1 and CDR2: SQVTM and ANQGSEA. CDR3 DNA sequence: TGCAGCGTTGTCTCTCCGATACGGGACAGCAGCTCCTACAATGAGCAGTTCTTC. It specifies CSVVSPIRDSSSYNEQFF.

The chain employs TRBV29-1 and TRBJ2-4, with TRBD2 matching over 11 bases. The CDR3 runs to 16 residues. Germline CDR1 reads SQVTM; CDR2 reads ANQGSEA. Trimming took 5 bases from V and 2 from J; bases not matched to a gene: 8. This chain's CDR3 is CSVLLWTSGPKNIQYF. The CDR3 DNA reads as TGCAGCGTTTTGCTTTGGACTAGCGGGCCCAAAAACATTCAGTACTTC.

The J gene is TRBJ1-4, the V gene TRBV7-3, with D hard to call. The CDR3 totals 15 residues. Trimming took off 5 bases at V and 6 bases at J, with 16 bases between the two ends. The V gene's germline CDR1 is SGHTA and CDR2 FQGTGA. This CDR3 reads CASSPLGRSDEKLFF. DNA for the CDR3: TGTGCCAGCAGCCCCCTCGGCAGGTCCGATGAAAAACTGTTTTTT.

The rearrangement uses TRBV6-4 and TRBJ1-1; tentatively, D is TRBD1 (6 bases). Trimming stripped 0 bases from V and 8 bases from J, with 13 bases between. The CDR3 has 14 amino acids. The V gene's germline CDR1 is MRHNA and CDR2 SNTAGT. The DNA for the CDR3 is TGTGCCAGCAGTGACTCGAGAGGGGGTGCAGAAGCTTTCTTT. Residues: CASSDSRGGAEAFF.

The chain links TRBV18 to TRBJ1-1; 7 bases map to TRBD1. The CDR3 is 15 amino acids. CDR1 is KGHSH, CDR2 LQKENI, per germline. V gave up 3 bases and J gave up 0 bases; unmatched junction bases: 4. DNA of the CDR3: TGTGCCAGCTCACCTGGACAGGAGTTGAACACTGAAGCTTTCTTT. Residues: CASSPGQELNTEAFF.